One and the same sample provided the 15 T cell receptor beta chains below, sequenced in a study of tumor-infiltrating lymphocytes in primary liver carcinoma. Bulk tissue was left unsorted, and RNA and DNA were co-extracted from around 18-30 mg of it. Researchers generated TCR beta cDNA from about 500 ng of total RNA, relying on a constant-region primer. Employing slightly modified ARM-PCR, three nested multiplex PCR rounds were run, and these gave rise to the TCR beta libraries. TRBV1-TRBV30 forward primers and a C-beta reverse primer were used in the first two PCR rounds, which each ran for 9 to 10 cycles. TCRdb analysed the multiplex PCR reads with MiXCR anew, one entry per CDR3 protein. Among fewer than 50,000 distinct CDR3 sequences, about 75% were seen once, and the ten largest hold 38%. Material: tumor-adjacent normal liver tissue. These receptors all come from a woman in her thirties with primary liver carcinoma and hepatitis B virus infection.

As concerns this clonotype: One end of the junction is discordant with germline, which a read error may explain. The gene calls are TRBV5-6 and TRBJ2-2; D gene unclear. The length of the CDR3 is 15 residues. CDR1 SGHDT and CDR2 YYEEEE come from the germline V gene. The DNA for the CDR3 is TGTGCCAGTAGCTTGGCATCAAGAGTCAGCGGGGAGCTGTTTTTT. As protein: CASSLASRVSGELFF.

This clonotype is deemed large. The chain uses TRBV11-2 and TRBJ2-1, with 11 bases aligning to TRBD2. The germline CDR1 and CDR2 sequences are SGHAT and FQNNGV. The CDR3 spans 16 residues. V was clipped by 5 bases and J by 4 bases; unmatched bases: 7. The CDR3 reads CASSTSLAGGYNEQFF. CDR3 DNA: TGTGCCAGCAGCACCTCTCTAGCGGGAGGATACAATGAGCAGTTCTTC.

About this clonotype itself: A junction end diverges from the germline sequence, so it may reflect a read error. The rearrangement uses TRBV4-3 and TRBJ1-5; no firm D call. This CDR3 comprises 14 residues. Germline V CDR1 and CDR2: LGHNA, YSLEER. The CDR3 protein is CVSSQVPSNQPQHF. CDR3 coding DNA: TGCGTCAGCAGCCAAGTTCCCAGCAATCAGCCCCAGCATTTT.

At least ten counts were recorded for this clonotype. The V call is TRBV12-3 or TRBV12-4, the J call TRBJ1-5, with D unclear. Trimming removed 5 bases at V and 4 bases at J, with 9 bases between. CDR3 size: 13 residues. The CDR3 nucleotides read TGTGCCAGCAGTCTAACTGGGAATCAGCCCCAGCATTTT. Translation gives CASSLTGNQPQHF.

As for this clonotype: This likely comes from a read error, as the CDR3 has no conserved phenylalanine or tryptophan at its end. The chain combines TRBV7-9 with TRBJ1-2; D not certain. CDR1 is SEHNR and CDR2 is FQNEAQ in the germline V gene (reference sequence). This CDR3 contains 15 residues. V was cut by 5 bases and J by 7 bases, with 20 bases left in between. The CDR3 reads CASSPSGDRIIGYTL. In DNA, the CDR3 is TGTGCCAGCAGCCCCAGCGGGGATCGCATAATTGGCTACACCCTC.

This clonotype was seen once. The CDR3 ends on some other residue instead of the conserved phenylalanine or tryptophan, so this is likely a read error. The DNA is omitted, as the CDR3 cannot be located on it reliably, and the CDR3 follows TCRdb's listing. The rearrangement joins TRBV11-3 to TRBJ2-2; whether TRBD2, the table's D call, matches the DNA was not checked. Counting both end residues, the CDR3 totals 20 amino acids. Germline V lookup: CDR1 SGHNT, CDR2 YENEEA. The chain's CDR3 is CASSLRRTSGRAGKGGKQFS.

With respect to this clonotype: Sequence at one end of the junction differs from germline and may be a read error. J is TRBJ1-1 and V is TRBV12-3 or TRBV12-4, with D uncertain. This CDR3 is 12 amino acids long. The CDR3 DNA is TGTGCCAGCAGTACGTCTGGGGTGGAAGCCTTCTTT. Amino acid sequence: CASSTSGVEAFF.

About this clonotype: The conserved phenylalanine or tryptophan is not found at the CDR3 terminus, so this likely reflects a read error. The rearrangement joins TRBV28 to TRBJ2-1; the D gene is possibly TRBD1 (6 bases). Germline assignment: CDR1 MDHEN and CDR2 SYDVKM. Trimming pared 3 bases from V and 7 bases from J, leaving 19 bases between. The CDR3 totals 16 residues. The CDR3 loop is CASSFKGWQGWNEQFL. DNA for the CDR3: TGTGCCAGCAGTTTCAAGGGGTGGCAGGGGTGGAATGAGCAGTTCTTA.

The DNA for the CDR3 is TGTGCCAGCAGTTTCCGGCAGGTGGGCCCTGAAGCTTTCTTT. Protein sequence: CASSFRQVGPEAFF. V usage is TRBV28 and J usage is TRBJ1-1; D not resolved. From germline, CDR1 is MDHEN and CDR2 SYDVKM. The CDR3 is 14 amino acids. The V and J ends lost 3 bases and 6 bases respectively, with 14 bases between them.

A note on this clonotype: A much larger clone differs by one base, so this may be a read error. This chain links TRBV7-8 with TRBJ2-1; D perhaps matches TRBD2 (7 bases). The CDR3 extends over 16 amino acids. Looked up from germline, CDR1 is SGHVS and CDR2 is FQNEAQ. CDR3 amino acids: CASSPLGGASYNEQSF. The CDR3 nucleotides read TGTGCCAGCAGCCCCCTGGGGGGGGCATCCTACAATGAGCAGTCCTTC.

About this clonotype: An end of the junction differs from the germline gene, which may be a read error. The chain links TRBV11-2 to TRBJ2-7; a possible D gene is TRBD2 (5 bases). CDR3 length: 16 amino acids. The germline gives CDR1 SGHAT, CDR2 FQNNGV. The CDR3 coding sequence is TGTGCTAGCAGCTTCGGAGTGAGGGCCTTAGAGCGCGAGCAGTACTTC. Residues: CASSFGVRALEREQYF.

There are many counts of this clonotype. V usage is TRBV6-1 and J usage is TRBJ2-7; a weak D match, TRBD2 (6 bases). Trimming removed 5 bases at V and 4 bases at J, with 18 bases between. The CDR3 is 15 amino acids. Germline CDR1 reads MNHNS; CDR2 reads SASEGT. The CDR3 reads CASSKMDGGSYEQYF. The CDR3 bases are TGTGCCAGCAGTAAAATGGACGGAGGGTCGTACGAGCAGTACTTC.

As to this clonotype: The conserved closing phenylalanine or tryptophan is absent in this CDR3, likely reflecting a read error. V usage is TRBV12-3 or TRBV12-4 and J usage is TRBJ1-6; D is perhaps TRBD1 (5 bases). The CDR3 totals 13 residues. The CDR3 nucleotides read TGTGCTAGCAGTTTCAGCGCAGGGTCACCCCTCCACATT. Amino acid sequence: CASSFSAGSPLHI.

With regard to this clonotype: A much larger clone sits a single nucleotide away, making a read error possible. The rearrangement joins TRBV28 to TRBJ2-3; D unclear. Germline lookup yields CDR1 MDHEN and CDR2 SYDVKM. The CDR3 covers 14 residues. The CDR3 nucleotides read TGTGCCAGCGGTTTTTCAATAGTCACAGATACGCAGTATTTT. Translated, it gives CASGFSIVTDTQYF.

The chain couples TRBV6-1 to TRBJ1-5; 7 nucleotides match TRBD1. The CDR3 contains 15 residues. J was trimmed by 7 bases and V by 8 bases; bases with no gene match: 14. Germline V CDR1 and CDR2: MNHNS, SASEGT. CDR3 protein: CASRGRTGVVQPQHF. CDR3 sequence (DNA): TGTGCCAGCCGTGGCCGAACAGGGGTGGTCCAGCCCCAGCATTTT.